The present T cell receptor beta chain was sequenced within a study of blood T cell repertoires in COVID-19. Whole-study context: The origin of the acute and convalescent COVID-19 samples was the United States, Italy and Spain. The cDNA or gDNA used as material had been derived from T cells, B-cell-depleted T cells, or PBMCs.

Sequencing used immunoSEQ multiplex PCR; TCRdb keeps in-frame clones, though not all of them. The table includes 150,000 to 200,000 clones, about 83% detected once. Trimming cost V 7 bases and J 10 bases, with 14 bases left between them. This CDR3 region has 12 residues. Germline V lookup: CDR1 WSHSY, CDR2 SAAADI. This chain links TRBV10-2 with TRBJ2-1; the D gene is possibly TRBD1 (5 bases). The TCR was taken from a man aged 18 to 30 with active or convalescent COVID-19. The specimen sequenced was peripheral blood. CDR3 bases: TGCGCCAGCACCGTAGCAGGGAAAGAGCAGTTCTTC. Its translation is CASTVAGKEQFF.